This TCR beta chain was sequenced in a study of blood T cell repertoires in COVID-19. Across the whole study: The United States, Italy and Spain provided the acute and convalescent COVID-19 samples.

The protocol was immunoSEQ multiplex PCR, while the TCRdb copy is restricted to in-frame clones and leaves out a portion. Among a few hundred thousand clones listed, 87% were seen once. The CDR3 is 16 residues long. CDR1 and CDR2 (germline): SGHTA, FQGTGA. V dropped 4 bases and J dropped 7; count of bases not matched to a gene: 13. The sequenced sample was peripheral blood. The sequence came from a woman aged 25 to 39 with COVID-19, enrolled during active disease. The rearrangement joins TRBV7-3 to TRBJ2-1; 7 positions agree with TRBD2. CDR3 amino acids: CASSYRGRERMNEQFF. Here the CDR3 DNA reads TGTGCCAGCAGCTATAGAGGGCGGGAGAGGATGAATGAGCAGTTCTTC.